This T cell receptor (beta chain) derives from a study of identical twins. TCRdb re-analysed the 5' RACE reads in MiXCR, keeping a single row per CDR3 protein. Among fewer than 250,000 distinct CDR3 sequences, 6% to 8.5% were seen once, and the ten largest hold roughly 5%. This CDR3 has 13 amino acids. The ends were cut back, 7 bases at V and 1 base at J, with 8 bases in the middle. This clonotype was observed many times. These data are also associated with another study on yellow fever vaccine responses in identical twins.

The sequenced sample was CD8+ T cells sorted from blood. The sequence was collected from a woman aged 18-29 years in good health. The chain recombines TRBV12-3 or TRBV12-4 with TRBJ2-1; D is unclear. The CDR3 region is CASTLGSYNEQFF. CDR3 nucleotides: TGTGCCAGCACCCTCGGATCCTACAATGAGCAGTTCTTC.